The 6 T cell receptor beta chains given below trace back to one sample, sequenced in a study of PD-L1 blockade in urothelial cancer. Time point denoted: pretreatment peripheral blood. Only in-frame clones appear in the TCRdb table, and some are missing; sequencing was by immunoSEQ multiplex PCR. The sample consists of 130,000 or so clones, less than 85% of them appearing once. The sequencing here drew on PBMCs, taken around atezolizumab (anti-PD-L1) treatment. The source is a man aged 45-60 years with urothelial cancer.

The J gene is TRBJ2-5, the V gene TRBV9; the D gene is possibly TRBD1 (5 bases). Between the trimmed V and J ends, which lost 0 bases and 0 bases, there was a span of 9 bases. The CDR3 length is 15 residues. Looked up from germline, CDR1 is SGDLS and CDR2 is YYNGEE. In DNA, the CDR3 is TGTGCCAGCAGCGTAGGGACACCGTACCAAGAGACCCAGTACTTC. Amino acids: CASSVGTPYQETQYF. Full variable domain (remainder filled in from reference TRBV9 and TRBJ2-5): DSGVTQTPKHLITATGQRVTLRCSPRSGDLSVYWYQQSLDQGLQFLIQYYNGEERAKGNILERFSAQQFPDLHSELNLSSLELGDSALYFCASSVGTPYQETQYFGPGTRLLVL.

The chain recombines TRBV27 with TRBJ1-2; D is unclear. V dropped 1 base and J dropped 0 bases, with 12 bases sitting between them. Germline V gene data show CDR1 as MNHEY and CDR2 as SMNVEV (reference sequence). CDR3 length equals 16 residues. The chain's CDR3 is CASSLYRTDANYGYTF. CDR3 sequence (DNA): TGTGCCAGCAGTTTATACAGAACAGATGCTAACTATGGCTACACCTTC.

CDR3 region: CASSYTRGVSQFF. CDR3 coding DNA: TGTGCCAGCAGTTACACCAGGGGTGTCTCGCAGTTCTTC. This chain joins TRBV6-5 and TRBJ2-1; possible D gene TRBD1, 6 bases. The CDR3 totals 13 residues. V was cut by 2 bases and J by 12 bases, with 14 bases left in between. CDR1 MNHEY and CDR2 SVGAGI come from the germline V gene.

This chain joins TRBV10-3 and TRBJ2-1; D is uncertain. The CDR3 covers 13 residues. From germline, CDR1 is ENHRY and CDR2 SYGVKD. V gave up 5 bases and J gave up 0 bases, with 5 bases separating them. CDR3 loop: CAISSSSYNEQFF. In DNA, the CDR3 is TGTGCCATCAGTAGTAGCTCCTACAATGAGCAGTTCTTC.

This chain links TRBV9 with TRBJ2-7; 10 nucleotides agree with TRBD2. V lost 0 bases and J lost 6; bases outside the gene matches: 9. Germline V gives CDR1 SGDLS, CDR2 YYNGEE. CDR3 length: 16 residues. The DNA for the CDR3 is TGTGCCAGCAGCGTAGCACCAGCGGGAGGGCCGGGCGAGCAGTACTTC. Protein product: CASSVAPAGGPGEQYF.

This clone was seen only once. The chain employs TRBV5-8 and TRBJ1-4; TRBD1 aligns across 11 bases. Looked up from germline, CDR1 is SGHTS and CDR2 is YDEGEE. The CDR3 spans 15 residues. The V segment lost 4 bases and the J segment 5 bases; nucleotides outside the gene matches: 4. The CDR3 protein is CASSAGTGGNEKLFF. Here the CDR3 DNA reads TGTGCCAGCAGCGCGGGGACAGGGGGGAATGAAAAACTGTTTTTT.